Sequencing of this T cell receptor beta chain was carried out in a study of blood T cell repertoires in COVID-19. TCRdb's copy holds only in-frame clones and misses some; the assay was immunoSEQ multiplex PCR. The sample holds around 97,000 clones, about 85% seen once. The CDR3 is 16 residues long. V lost 0 bases to trimming and J lost 1 base; unmatched junction nucleotides: 5. Germline V gives CDR1 SGHRS, CDR2 YFSETQ. Sequencing input: peripheral blood. The source of this sequence is a man in his fifties or sixties in a cohort sampled during active COVID-19. V is TRBV5-1 and J is TRBJ2-5; TRBD2 matches at 8 bases. The CDR3 bases are TGCGCCAGCAGCTTGGGAGCGGGGGTCCTCCAAGAGACCCAGTACTTC. This encodes CASSLGAGVLQETQYF. Variable domain in full (rest from reference TRBV5-1 and TRBJ2-5): KAGVTQTPRYLIKTRGQQVTLSCSPISGHRSVSWYQQTPGQGLQFLFEYFSETQRNKGNFPGRFSGRQFSNSRSEMNVSTLELGDSALYLCASSLGAGVLQETQYFGPGTRLLVL.